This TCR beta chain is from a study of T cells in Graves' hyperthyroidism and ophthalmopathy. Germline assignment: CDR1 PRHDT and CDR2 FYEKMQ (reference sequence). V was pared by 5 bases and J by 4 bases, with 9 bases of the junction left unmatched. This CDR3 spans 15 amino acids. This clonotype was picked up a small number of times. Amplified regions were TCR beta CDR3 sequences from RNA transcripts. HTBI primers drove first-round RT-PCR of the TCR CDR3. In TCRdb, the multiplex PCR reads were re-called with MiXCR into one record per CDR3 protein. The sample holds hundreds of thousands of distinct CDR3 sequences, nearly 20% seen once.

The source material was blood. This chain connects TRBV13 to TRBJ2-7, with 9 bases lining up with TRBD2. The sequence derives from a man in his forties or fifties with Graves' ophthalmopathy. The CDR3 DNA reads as TGTGCCAGCAGCCGCAGTAGCGGGGGTGGTTACGAGCAGTACTTC. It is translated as CASSRSSGGGYEQYF.